The next 21 T cell receptor beta chains were all read from a single sample in a study of T cells in Graves' hyperthyroidism and ophthalmopathy. TCR beta CDR3 regions were amplified from RNA transcripts. First-round RT-PCR targeting the TCR CDR3 was performed with the HTBI primer set. MiXCR, applied by TCRdb to the multiplex PCR reads, yields one record per CDR3 protein. The sample consists of roughly 500,000 distinct CDR3 sequences, 20% to 25% of them appearing once. The sample comprised blood. The receptors were gathered from a woman aged 70-85 years with Graves' ophthalmopathy.

The V and J genes are TRBV7-2 and TRBJ2-2; 12 positions match TRBD2. This CDR3 spans 16 amino acids. Germline trimming cut 6 bases from V and 4 bases from J; bases unmatched to any gene: 6. From germline, CDR1 is SGHTA and CDR2 FQGNSA. In nucleotides, the CDR3 is TGTGCCAGCAGGGCCCTACTAGCGGGAGGCACCGGGGAGCTGTTTTTT. Protein: CASRALLAGGTGELFF. The complete variable domain, with remaining parts taken from reference TRBV7-2 and TRBJ2-2, reads GAGVSQSPSNKVTEKGKDVELRCDPISGHTALYWYRQSLGQGLEFLIYFQGNSAPDKSGLPSDRFSAERTGGSVSTLTIQRTQQEDSAVYLCASRALLAGGTGELFFGEGSRLTVL.

This sequence joins TRBV7-9 and TRBJ1-4; 10 bases fit TRBD1. The V gene end was trimmed by 1 base and the J gene end by 7 bases; junction bases not matched to a gene: 3. The CDR3 runs 15 residues. Per germline, CDR1 SEHNR and CDR2 FQNEAQ (reference sequence). CDR3 sequence reads: CASSLVRDRGEKLFF. The CDR3 DNA reads as TGTGCCAGCAGCTTAGTGCGGGACAGGGGTGAAAAACTGTTTTTT.

The V call is TRBV6-2 or TRBV6-3, the J call TRBJ1-5; no definite D call. Trimming removed 5 bases from V and 4 bases from J, with 21 bases in between. The CDR3 totals 17 residues. CDR1 MNHEY and CDR2 SVGEGT come from the germline V gene. This CDR3 reads CASSTRFGSVRNQPQHF. CDR3 coding DNA: TGTGCCAGCAGTACGAGATTTGGATCGGTTAGAAATCAGCCCCAGCATTTT.

This clonotype was detected only a few times. The chain couples TRBV2 to TRBJ1-6; 9 nucleotides line up with TRBD1. The CDR3 length is 15 residues. V was clipped by 5 bases and J by 7 bases; unmatched bases: 6. Germline V CDR1 and CDR2: SNHLY, FYNNEI. The CDR3 sequence: CASSTQGAQNSPLHF. CDR3 bases: TGTGCCAGCAGTACACAGGGGGCGCAGAATTCACCCCTCCACTTT. Complete variable domain (other parts from reference TRBV2 and TRBJ1-6): EPEVTQTPSHQVTQMGQEVILRCVPISNHLYFYWYRQILGQKVEFLVSFYNNEISEKSEIFDDQFSVERPDGSNFTLKIRSTKLEDSAMYFCASSTQGAQNSPLHFGNGTRLTVT.

In this sample, this clonotype turned up a few times. This chain uses TRBV7-8 with TRBJ1-1; a possible D gene is TRBD1 (5 bases). V lost 0 bases, J lost 1 base, and 9 bases lay in between. The CDR3 is made up of 15 amino acids. Per the germline V gene, CDR1 is SGHVS and CDR2 is FQNEAQ. CDR3 coding DNA: TGTGCCAGCAGCTTAGCTTGGAGGGGGAACACTGAAGCTTTCTTT. This translates into CASSLAWRGNTEAFF.

CDR3 in DNA: TGTGCCAGCAGTTACCTTCAGGGAGACCTCCTTAACTATGGCTACACCTTC. Translated: CASSYLQGDLLNYGYTF. The V call is TRBV25-1, the J call TRBJ1-2; tentative D call: TRBD1 (5 bases). Trimming removed 5 bases at V and 1 base at J, with 20 bases between. This CDR3 has 17 residues. CDR1 MGHDK and CDR2 SYGVNS come from the germline V gene.

Turning to this clonotype: Germline and junction disagree at one end, which may indicate a read error. The chain has TRBV10-1 and TRBJ2-7; D perhaps matches TRBD1 (5 bases). CDR1 is WNHNN and CDR2 is SYGVQD in the germline V gene (reference sequence). CDR3 length: 14 residues. CDR3 loop: CASIELKGTYEQYF. CDR3 in DNA: TGCGCCAGCATTGAGTTAAAGGGGACCTACGAGCAGTACTTC.

The sample holds a few counts of this clonotype. The genes are TRBV5-1 and TRBJ2-5; D gene uncertain. CDR3 length: 14 amino acids. V was shortened by 2 bases and J by 5 bases, with 13 bases between the two germline ends. The V gene's germline CDR1 is SGHRS and CDR2 YFSETQ. CDR3 DNA sequence: TGCGCCAGCAGCTTTTGGGCAGGAGACGAGACCCAGTACTTC. It specifies CASSFWAGDETQYF.

The CDR3 loop reads CASSTGLAGNYNEQFF. The CDR3 DNA sequence: TGCGCCAGCAGCACCGGACTAGCGGGAAATTACAATGAGCAGTTCTTC. The chain carries TRBV5-1 and TRBJ2-1; 12 bases map to TRBD2. The CDR3 spans 16 residues. CDR1 is SGHRS, CDR2 YFSETQ, per germline. The V gene end was trimmed by 4 bases and the J gene end by 4 bases; junction bases not matched to a gene: 6.

The table lists this clonotype with many counts. The chain carries TRBV6-1 and TRBJ2-7, with TRBD2 matching 8 bases. V lost 5 bases to trimming and J lost 2 bases; unmatched junction nucleotides: 5. CDR3 length: 14 amino acids. Germline loops: CDR1 MNHNS, CDR2 SASEGT. The CDR3 sequence is CASSYSGDAYEQYF. The CDR3 nucleotides are TGTGCCAGCAGTTATAGCGGGGATGCCTACGAGCAGTACTTC.

This clonotype was found a few times. The chain employs TRBV6-1 and TRBJ2-2; 8 bases map to TRBD2. This CDR3 is 16 amino acids long. CDR1 is MNHNS, CDR2 SASEGT, per germline. Trimming removed 3 bases from V and 7 bases from J; junction bases left unmatched: 10. The CDR3 region is CASSEPNGLAIGELFF. The CDR3 DNA follows: TGTGCCAGCAGTGAGCCCAATGGACTAGCTATCGGGGAGCTGTTTTTT.

The table lists this clonotype with many counts. The chain carries TRBV5-5 and TRBJ2-3, with D unclear. Trimming stripped 2 bases from V and 0 bases from J, with 7 bases between. Germline CDR1 reads SGHKS; CDR2 reads YYEKEE (reference sequence). This CDR3 region has 14 residues. The CDR3 reads CASSLTGSTDTQYF. CDR3 DNA sequence: TGTGCCAGCAGCTTAACCGGTAGCACAGATACGCAGTATTTT.

This rearrangement joins TRBV6-1 to TRBJ1-1; the D is unclear. This CDR3 spans 15 amino acids. Germline loops: CDR1 MNHNS, CDR2 SASEGT. V was clipped by 5 bases and J by 0 bases, with 13 bases between them. The CDR3 region is CASSNPGGMNTEAFF. In DNA form, the CDR3 reads TGTGCCAGCAGTAACCCAGGTGGGATGAACACTGAAGCTTTCTTT.

The chain joins TRBV12-3 or TRBV12-4 to TRBJ1-5, with D hard to call. CDR3 length: 13 residues. Between the trimmed V and J ends, which lost 5 bases and 9 bases, there was a span of 14 bases. CDR3 DNA: TGTGCCAGCAGTGTGGACGGGTTTCGGCCCCAGCATTTT. This sequence encodes CASSVDGFRPQHF.

V gene TRBV28 combines with J gene TRBJ2-7, with D maybe TRBD1 (5 bases). V lost 9 bases to trimming and J lost 3 bases, with 15 bases between them. The CDR3 is 13 residues long. CDR1 and CDR2 (germline): MDHEN, SYDVKM. Written as DNA, the CDR3 is TGTGCCAGTAGGGGAAGACAGATCTACGAGCAGTACTTC. Encoded protein: CASRGRQIYEQYF.

The V and J genes are TRBV7-3 and TRBJ2-3, with a tentative D call TRBD1 (6 bases). This CDR3 contains 15 residues. CDR1 is SGHTA, CDR2 FQGTGA, per germline. V dropped 5 bases and J dropped 2 bases, with 14 bases sitting between them. This CDR3 is CASSPRQANTDTQYF. CDR3 DNA sequence: TGTGCCAGCAGCCCGCGACAGGCTAACACAGATACGCAGTATTTT.

This clonotype was picked up many times. J is TRBJ2-1 and V is TRBV12-3 or TRBV12-4, with 12 bases that match TRBD2. This CDR3 is built from 15 residues. The V gene end was trimmed by 2 bases and the J gene end by 10 bases; junction bases not matched to a gene: 6. The CDR3 loop is CASSLLAGGPSEQFF. DNA of the CDR3: TGTGCCAGCAGTTTACTAGCGGGAGGGCCTAGCGAGCAGTTCTTC.

The sample holds a few counts of this clonotype. The rearrangement joins TRBV30 to TRBJ2-2, with 7 nucleotides matching TRBD2. Germline-derived CDR1 and CDR2 are GTSNPN and SVGIG (reference sequence). The CDR3 covers 15 residues. J lost 6 bases, V lost 0 bases, and 7 bases had no gene match. DNA of the CDR3: TGTGCCTGGAGTGTGGGAGGGAGGGCTGCCGGGGAGCTGTTTTTT. This codes for CAWSVGGRAAGELFF.

V and J are TRBV28 and TRBJ1-5, with TRBD1 as a possible D gene (5 bases). Trimming left V 5 bases short and J 3 bases short, with 17 bases between. The CDR3 runs 16 residues. From germline, CDR1 is MDHEN and CDR2 SYDVKM. CDR3 sequence reads: CASSTLWGGTNQPQHF. The CDR3 DNA reads as TGTGCCAGCAGTACACTTTGGGGAGGGACCAATCAGCCCCAGCATTTT.

As to this clonotype: Sequence at one end of the junction differs from germline and may be a read error. The chain links TRBV12-3 or TRBV12-4 to TRBJ2-1, with D possibly being TRBD2 (6 bases). The CDR3 sequence is 15 residues long. The CDR3 is CASSLVRGLYNERFF. The CDR3, as DNA: TGTGCCAGCAGTTTAGTGCGGGGCCTCTACAATGAGCGGTTCTTC.

This clonotype was observed a handful of times. V gene TRBV10-3 combines with J gene TRBJ2-1; TRBD2 agrees at 13 bases. Trimming took 6 bases from V and 6 from J; bases not matched to a gene: 5. The CDR3 runs to 15 residues. In germline, CDR1 is ENHRY, CDR2 SYGVKD. CDR3 in amino acids: CAIRIGLAGVNEQFF. CDR3 DNA: TGTGCCATCAGGATTGGACTAGCGGGAGTCAATGAGCAGTTCTTC.